One T cell receptor beta chain is described in this entry. Its antigen is still unknown. Both 60 Vbeta primers and 13 Jbeta primers went into the PCR. This table comes from immunoSEQ multiplex PCR, and its TCRdb copy is limited to in-frame clones, with some not included. This table has about 25,000 clones, around 64% appearing once. The CDR3 has 15 residues. Germline values: CDR1 SGDLS, CDR2 YYNGEE. V dropped 5 bases and J dropped 7 bases, with 22 bases sitting between them. The source of the sample is a study of cytomegalovirus exposure and HLA in healthy donors. As for the study in general: A prior analysis found 95 million to 140 million unique TCR beta sequences from approximately 190 million T cells. Study-level points and caveats: Analysis was carried out at a later point, and it linked a missense DCLRE1C variant to TCR beta V- and J-gene trimming. About 150 TCR beta chains were listed as cytomegalovirus-associated. Being indistinguishable, some V segments were excluded, TRBV6-2 and TRBV6-3 among them.

The TCR comes from a woman aged 45-65 years in good health and CMV-seronegative. The sample consisted of PBMCs. The rearrangement joins TRBV9 to TRBJ2-7, with D possibly TRBD2 on 6 matching bases. The CDR3 loop reads CASSGMRGTPGEQYF. The CDR3 DNA is TGTGCCAGCAGTGGTATGCGCGGGACCCCTGGAGAGCAGTACTTC.